One and the same sample provided the 8 T cell receptor beta chains below, sequenced in a study of cytomegalovirus exposure and HLA in healthy donors. The PCR ran on 60 Vbeta and 13 Jbeta primers. The table came from immunoSEQ multiplex PCR; TCRdb's copy has only in-frame clones and leaves some out. The sample table includes about 210,000 clones. Sequencing was carried out using PBMCs. Every receptor here comes from a woman aged 30 to 39 in good health and CMV-seropositive.

This chain uses TRBV7-2 with TRBJ2-1; 12 positions agree with TRBD2. With V trimmed by 2 bases and J by 10 bases, 6 bases remained unmatched. Germline V gene sequence: CDR1 SGHTA, CDR2 FQGNSA. The CDR3 totals 15 residues. The DNA of the CDR3 is TGTGCCAGCAGCTTAAGTCCTAGCGGGAGGGGCGAGCAGTTCTTC. It is translated as CASSLSPSGRGEQFF.

The chain links TRBV13 to TRBJ2-3, with TRBD2 matching over 12 bases. Germline V gene lookup returns CDR1 PRHDT and CDR2 FYEKMQ (reference sequence). Trimming took 1 base from V and 0 from J; bases not matched to a gene: 5. The CDR3 is 18 amino acids. CDR3 nucleotides: TGTGCCAGCAGCTTAGACCTAGCGGGAGGGATTAGCACAGATACGCAGTATTTT. The encoded protein is CASSLDLAGGISTDTQYF.

The chain is built from TRBV7-2 and TRBJ2-7; 8 nucleotides agree with TRBD2. CDR1 is SGHTA and CDR2 is FQGNSA in the germline V gene. The CDR3 totals 15 residues. V lost 2 bases and J lost 0; bases outside the gene matches: 3. The CDR3 here is CASSLTSGNSYEQYF. The CDR3 nucleotides read TGTGCCAGCAGCTTAACTAGCGGTAACTCCTACGAGCAGTACTTC.

V usage is TRBV5-6 and J usage is TRBJ2-5; TRBD1 matches at 9 bases. The CDR3 length is 15 residues. The V and J ends lost 4 bases and 11 bases, in that order; junction bases with no gene match: 15. Germline lookup yields CDR1 SGHDT and CDR2 YYEEEE. In nucleotides, the CDR3 is TGTGCCAGCAGCGGACCGGGACAGGGATCGTGGGAGCAGTACTTC. This translates into CASSGPGQGSWEQYF.

This chain links TRBV7-9 with TRBJ1-1; D is possibly TRBD1 (5 bases). CDR1 and CDR2 from the germline V gene are SEHNR and FQNEAQ (reference sequence). This CDR3 comprises 14 residues. Trimming removed 7 bases from V and 3 bases from J, with 15 bases in between. The CDR3, as DNA: TGTGCCAGCACCCCCCCGGGGGGAGACACTGAAGCTTTCTTT. It translates to CASTPPGGDTEAFF.

The rearrangement links TRBV29-1 to TRBJ2-7, with 9 bases aligning to TRBD1. Germline V CDR1 and CDR2: SQVTM, ANQGSEA. The CDR3 has 14 amino acids. V trimming: 6 bases; J trimming: 6 bases; junction bases outside the gene matches: 12. The CDR3 DNA follows: TGCAGCGTGACGGGACAGGGAGGGATTCGCGAGCAGTACTTC. It specifies CSVTGQGGIREQYF.

The rearrangement links TRBV7-9 to TRBJ2-7, with 9 nucleotides matching TRBD1. V shed 3 bases and J 5 bases; nucleotides not matched to a gene: 5. The CDR3 extends over 14 amino acids. Germline lookup yields CDR1 SEHNR and CDR2 FQNEAQ (reference sequence). In DNA form, the CDR3 reads TGTGCCAGCAGCTTTGGACAGGGGTTCCACGAGCAGTACTTC. Protein sequence: CASSFGQGFHEQYF.

The rearrangement links TRBV5-1 to TRBJ2-2; TRBD2 matches 9 bases. The CDR3 consists of 17 residues. Germline V gene data show CDR1 as SGHRS and CDR2 as YFSETQ. The junction had 11 bases not matched to a gene; V was cut back by 4 bases and J by 4 bases. In DNA, the CDR3 is TGCGCCAGCAGCCCCTCTGTTCGGCGGGGGGGCACCGGGGAGCTGTTTTTT. It codes for CASSPSVRRGGTGELFF.